Included here is one T cell receptor beta chain sequence, with context. Germline V gene lookup returns CDR1 MNHEY and CDR2 SMNVEV (reference sequence). CDR3 size: 13 residues. Trimming cost V 0 bases and J 7 bases, with 6 bases left between them. The sample originates from a study of blood T cell repertoires in COVID-19. Cohort allocation depended upon clinical history that participants reported. The protocol was immunoSEQ multiplex PCR, while the TCRdb copy is restricted to in-frame clones and leaves out a portion. The sample lists more than 450,000 clones; 87% were seen once. Sequenced: PBMCs or T cells enriched from blood (not recorded which). The clonotype was recovered from a young woman who had recovered from COVID-19. The chain links TRBV27 to TRBJ2-2; D ambiguous. The CDR3 coding sequence is TGTGCCAGCAGTTTATCGGCCCGCGGGGAGCTGTTTTTT. It translates to CASSLSARGELFF.